This TCR beta chain appears in the sequencing data of a study of T cells after yellow fever vaccination (dated by TCRdb to 2018 to 2020). The study in broad terms: Libraries from fractions with low cell numbers were prepared with the SMART-Seq v4 Ultra Low Input RNA kit. To track T-cell clones before and after primary and booster YFV17D yellow fever vaccination, bulk TCR alpha and beta repertoires were sequenced longitudinally. Two healthy male donors, one aged 18 to 30 and one aged 30 to 40 years, made up the cohort. Blood samples were taken at several timepoints before and after primary and secondary immunization, and bulk PBMC replicates and cell subsets were isolated. What the study reported, not specific to this receptor: Only a couple of donors were included in the study, so the extent to which the findings can be generalized is limited. Most clones expanded after primary vaccination were re-detected after the booster (96% of CD4 and around 88% of CD8), suggesting broad memory maintenance. Compared with the primary T-cell response, the secondary T-cell response was faster but weaker, reaching its peak on day 5 rather than on day 15. A small share of clonotypes was detected in both CD4 and CD8 compartments, with the overlap likely arising from convergent recombination. Computational filtering was needed because FACS-sorted repertoires could contain abundant contaminating clonotypes from the bulk population.

TCR cDNA was synthesized by 5'RACE template switching, through which a universal primer site and unique molecular identifiers were introduced. Priming of cDNA synthesis was performed from both the TCR alpha and TCR beta constant segments. Two PCR steps were used to amplify libraries, with sample barcodes and sequencing adapters being added in the second step. Libraries were sequenced on Illumina HiSeq 2500 (2x100 bp) or NovaSeq (2x150 bp). For the original study's pipeline: Demultiplexing of reads and collapsing into UMI consensus sequences were performed with MIGEC, and V(D)J alignment was carried out with MiXCR. Clonotypes responding to the vaccine were identified with edgeR on replicate PBMC samples, with the criteria of FDR below 0.01 and a log2 fold change above 5 up to day 15. CD4 or CD8 identity was assigned to each bulk clonotype according to whether the clonotype was present at higher abundance in the sequenced CD4 repertoire or the sequenced CD8 repertoire. Through fastp at Q25 and MiXCR, TCRdb rebuilt clones from the public reads, retaining in-frame beta chains. When rows share a CDR3 protein, they turn into one entry using the most common DNA and genes. The V and J calls and clone size come from TCRdb's table, not from the authors' own analysis. Present in this sample are approximately 32,000 distinct CDR3 sequences, 4% to 4.5% of which were seen just once. The ten top clones hold 45% to 50% of the sample.

According to the study, the label for this sample's treatment or condition signals: live attenuated yellow fever vaccine strain. A standard Ficoll-Paque protocol was used to isolate PBMCs from peripheral blood. CD4 and CD8 T-cell fractions were isolated with Dynabeads CD4 and CD8 positive selection kits. TriZol was used to extract RNA from bulk PBMCs, CD4 and CD8 fractions, and dextramer-positive and dextramer-negative fractions. In this sample, this clonotype turned up many times. It has no known antigen specificity. Base qualities are not recorded, but no much larger clone differs from it by a single base. V is pared back by 4 bases and J by 11 bases, with 20 bases lying between the germline termini. The CDR3, from cysteine to phenylalanine, totals 13 residues. The CDR3 DNA has 39 bases and is translated from base 1. Taken from the germline V gene (reference sequence), the CDR1 and CDR2 loops are GTSNPN and SVGIG.

Sequenced material: CD8+ T cells sorted from PBMCs, taken 5 days after the yellow fever booster vaccination. This sequence was found in a young man who received the YFV17D yellow fever vaccine. The chain is made from TRBV30 and TRBJ1-1, with the D gene call left open. This receptor has the CDR3 CAWTVGHRVRAFF. The sequenced DNA: TGTGCCTGGACTGTCGGGCATAGGGTTCGGGCTTTCTTT.